Described below is a single TCR beta chain sequence and its context. The same CDR3 can be traced to other DNA sequences in this sample. The sample originates from a study of blood T cell repertoires in COVID-19. Across the whole study: Sites across the United States, Italy and Spain contributed samples from acute and convalescent COVID-19.

Adults between about 18 and 95 years of age took part from approximately 24 US areas. Produced via immunoSEQ multiplex PCR; TCRdb's table is partial and in-frame only. In the table there are around 300,000 clones, about 88% of which are singletons. V was shortened by 3 bases and J by 0 bases, with 7 bases between the two germline ends. Germline-derived CDR1 and CDR2 are KGHSH and LQKENI. The CDR3 is made up of 14 amino acids. The sequenced material came from PBMCs or T cells enriched from blood (not recorded which). The V gene is TRBV18, the J gene TRBJ2-3, with unresolved D. This clonotype was sampled from a woman in her forties or fifties who had recovered from COVID-19. CDR3 in amino acids: CASSPLLSTDTQYF. The DNA for the CDR3 is TGTGCCAGCTCACCCCTACTAAGCACAGATACGCAGTATTTT.